Below are 25 T cell receptor beta chains sequenced from a single sample in a study of cytomegalovirus exposure and HLA in healthy donors. 60 Vbeta and 13 Jbeta primers were used in PCR. Some clones are missing from TCRdb's copy, which holds only in-frame ones; the method was immunoSEQ multiplex PCR. The sample features about 140,000 clones, with roughly 2.6% in its top ten. What was sequenced was PBMCs. These receptors all come from a man in his forties in good health and CMV-seronegative.

The genes are TRBV28 and TRBJ1-5; D ambiguous. This CDR3 comprises 14 residues. CDR1 and CDR2 from the germline V gene are MDHEN and SYDVKM. V lost 4 bases, J lost 3 bases, and 10 bases lay in between. CDR3 coding DNA: TGTGCCAGCAGTTCGCCGGGATACAATCAGCCCCAGCATTTT. Encoded protein: CASSSPGYNQPQHF.

The chain is built from TRBV7-2 and TRBJ1-2; TRBD1 matches 7 bases. CDR3 length: 13 amino acids. Germline CDR1 and CDR2: SGHTA and FQGNSA. J was trimmed by 4 bases and V by 7 bases; bases with no gene match: 6. The CDR3 DNA reads as TGTGCCAGCAATGACCGGGACAGCTATGGCTACACCTTC. Translation gives CASNDRDSYGYTF. The complete variable domain, with remaining parts taken from reference TRBV7-2 and TRBJ1-2, reads GAGVSQSPSNKVTEKGKDVELRCDPISGHTALYWYRQSLGQGLEFLIYFQGNSAPDKSGLPSDRFSAERTGGSVSTLTIQRTQQEDSAVYLCASNDRDSYGYTFGSGTRLTVV.

The gene calls are TRBV5-6 and TRBJ1-6; TRBD1 is a possible D gene (6 bases). This CDR3 spans 15 amino acids. V was shortened by 0 bases and J by 5 bases, with 9 bases between the two germline ends. In germline, CDR1 is SGHDT, CDR2 YYEEEE. The CDR3 loop reads CASSLANRDNSPLHF. The DNA of the CDR3 is TGTGCCAGCAGCTTGGCAAACAGGGATAATTCACCCCTCCACTTT.

The V call is TRBV10-3, the J call TRBJ1-1; no clear D. V lost 3 bases and J 4 bases, leaving 18 bases between the germline ends. Per the germline V gene, CDR1 is ENHRY and CDR2 is SYGVKD. There are 16 residues in the CDR3. CDR3 nucleotide sequence: TGTGCCATCAGTGAACGACCCCAACGAGGTTCCACTGAAGCTTTCTTT. Amino acid sequence: CAISERPQRGSTEAFF.

The chain has TRBV6-1 and TRBJ1-1, with D possibly matching TRBD1 (6 bases). Per germline, CDR1 MNHNS and CDR2 SASEGT. Trimming shortened V by 10 bases and J by 4 bases, and 13 bases separated the two germline ends. This CDR3 region has 12 residues. CDR3 amino acids: CAIRQAGTEAFF. The CDR3 region has the DNA TGTGCCATCCGACAGGCGGGCACTGAAGCTTTCTTT.

The V call is TRBV6-4, the J call TRBJ2-3; 7 nucleotides agree with TRBD2. Germline CDR1 is MRHNA and CDR2 is SNTAGT. CDR3 length: 15 residues. V gave up 3 bases and J gave up 7 bases; unmatched junction bases: 10. Written as DNA, the CDR3 is TGTGCCAGCAGTGAAGTTGGGGGGGAAGGGAATACGCAGTATTTT. Encoded protein: CASSEVGGEGNTQYF.

V gene TRBV29-1 combines with J gene TRBJ2-7, with 11 bases identical to TRBD2. The V segment lost 3 bases and the J segment 12 bases; nucleotides outside the gene matches: 10. CDR3 length: 13 amino acids. Germline loops: CDR1 SQVTM, CDR2 ANQGSEA. CDR3 amino acids: CSVDGLAGGRPYF. The CDR3 DNA reads TGCAGCGTTGACGGCCTAGCGGGGGGCAGGCCGTACTTC.

V usage is TRBV27 and J usage is TRBJ2-1, with 7 bases identical to TRBD1. This CDR3 is built from 13 residues. Germline CDR1 reads MNHEY; CDR2 reads SMNVEV (reference sequence). Trimming cost V 7 bases and J 9 bases; bases outside gene matches: 9. CDR3 loop: CASNSLTGPEQFF. CDR3 nucleotide sequence: TGTGCCAGCAATTCCCTGACAGGGCCTGAGCAGTTCTTC.

The CDR3 DNA reads as TGTGCCAGCAGTGAATGGGGGGTGAACACCGGGGAGCTGTTTTTT. Translating it yields CASSEWGVNTGELFF. The chain couples TRBV6-1 to TRBJ2-2; the D gene is possibly TRBD2 (6 bases). Germline V gene lookup returns CDR1 MNHNS and CDR2 SASEGT. Trimming pared 2 bases from V and 1 base from J, leaving 8 bases between. CDR3 length: 15 residues.

The CDR3 is CASSPGQNYGYTF. CDR3 sequence (DNA): TGTGCCAGCAGCCCGGGACAGAACTATGGCTACACCTTC. The chain links TRBV4-2 to TRBJ1-2; 7 bases line up with TRBD1. The V gene's germline CDR1 is LGHNA and CDR2 YNFKEQ. V shed 4 bases and J 2 bases; nucleotides not matched to a gene: 1. The CDR3 loop spans 13 amino acids.

The V and J genes are TRBV6-1 and TRBJ2-2, with D possibly TRBD1 on 5 matching bases. CDR1 and CDR2 from the germline V gene are MNHNS and SASEGT. The CDR3 spans 14 residues. The V gene lost 1 base and the J gene lost 6 bases, with 9 bases spanning the gap. This chain's CDR3 is CASSEGWGSGELFF. The CDR3 DNA is TGTGCCAGCAGTGAAGGGTGGGGCTCCGGGGAGCTGTTTTTT.

The CDR3 DNA reads as TGTGCCAGCACCTCCTTTACCTACGAGCAGTACTTC. As protein: CASTSFTYEQYF. The J gene is TRBJ2-7, the V gene TRBV6-6; D gene uncertain. The CDR3 sequence is 12 residues long. The V gene lost 7 bases and the J gene lost 2 bases, with 9 bases spanning the gap. Germline V lookup: CDR1 MNHNY, CDR2 SVGAGI (reference sequence).

V is TRBV11-3 and J is TRBJ2-1, with TRBD1 identical over 9 bases. The trim removed 5 bases at V and 0 bases at J, leaving 2 bases unmatched. Germline CDR1 and CDR2: SGHNT and YENEEA. The CDR3 spans 15 residues. CDR3 sequence reads: CASSQDRGSYNEQFF. CDR3 sequence (DNA): TGTGCCAGCAGCCAGGACAGGGGCTCCTACAATGAGCAGTTCTTC.

CDR3 residues: CAITGGRDNEQFF. The CDR3 DNA follows: TGTGCCATCACAGGGGGTCGAGACAATGAGCAGTTCTTC. V gene TRBV10-3 combines with J gene TRBJ2-1; 7 bases map to TRBD1. Trimming at V came to 7 bases and at J to 5 bases, leaving 5 bases not matched to a gene. This CDR3 contains 13 residues. Germline values: CDR1 ENHRY, CDR2 SYGVKD.

V usage is TRBV5-1 and J usage is TRBJ1-1; TRBD1 matches at 7 bases. The V gene's germline CDR1 is SGHRS and CDR2 YFSETQ. CDR3 length: 15 amino acids. The V and J ends lost 3 bases and 3 bases, in that order; junction bases with no gene match: 8. The CDR3 here is CASSSGSQGHTEAFF. The CDR3 region has the DNA TGCGCCAGCAGCTCAGGCTCACAGGGGCACACTGAAGCTTTCTTT.

Written as DNA, the CDR3 is TGTGCCAGCTCACCAGTTAGCGGGGGGTATGGTGAGCAGTACTTC. Its protein product is CASSPVSGGYGEQYF. The chain carries TRBV18 and TRBJ2-7; 10 bases match TRBD2. CDR1 KGHSH and CDR2 LQKENI come from the germline V gene. Trimming cost V 2 bases and J 7 bases; bases outside gene matches: 8. This CDR3 is built from 15 residues.

V and J are TRBV5-5 and TRBJ2-5; D remains unclear. The length of the CDR3 is 13 residues. Between the trimmed V and J ends, which lost 2 bases and 1 base, there was a span of 6 bases. CDR1 and CDR2 from the germline V gene are SGHKS and YYEKEE (reference sequence). The CDR3 loop reads CASSFGIQETQYF. The CDR3 nucleotides read TGTGCCAGCAGCTTCGGTATCCAAGAGACCCAGTACTTC.

V usage is TRBV9 and J usage is TRBJ2-6; 9 bases match TRBD1. CDR1 and CDR2 from the germline V gene are SGDLS and YYNGEE. There are 15 residues in the CDR3. J was trimmed by 7 bases and V by 3 bases; bases with no gene match: 5. This CDR3 reads CASSARTGVANVLTF. The CDR3 nucleotides are TGTGCCAGCAGCGCTCGGACAGGGGTTGCCAACGTCCTGACTTTC.

The chain joins TRBV5-6 to TRBJ2-1; D is possibly TRBD2 (6 bases). The CDR3 contains 16 residues. Germline CDR1 reads SGHDT; CDR2 reads YYEEEE. Trimming stripped 4 bases from V and 0 bases from J, with 14 bases between. CDR3 DNA: TGTGCCAGCAGCCAAGGGACCGGGAGCTCCTACAATGAGCAGTTCTTC. It encodes CASSQGTGSSYNEQFF.

The genes are TRBV6-1 and TRBJ1-3; no definite D call. This CDR3 is built from 15 residues. Trimming shortened V by 4 bases and J by 4 bases, and 14 bases separated the two germline ends. Per germline, CDR1 MNHNS and CDR2 SASEGT. CDR3 sequence (DNA): TGTGCCAGCAGTGCTCCCCAGATTAGCGGAAACACCATATATTTT. Its translation is CASSAPQISGNTIYF.

The chain links TRBV9 to TRBJ1-2, with D possibly TRBD1 on 5 matching bases. CDR1 and CDR2 from the germline V gene are SGDLS and YYNGEE. The V gene lost 0 bases and the J gene lost 0 bases, with 24 bases spanning the gap. The length of the CDR3 is 20 residues. CDR3 loop: CASSVGGMAGTYVANYGYTF. The DNA of the CDR3 is TGTGCCAGCAGCGTAGGGGGAATGGCAGGGACTTATGTGGCTAACTATGGCTACACCTTC.

The rearrangement uses TRBV5-1 and TRBJ2-1, with D possibly being TRBD2 (7 bases). Germline CDR1 and CDR2: SGHRS and YFSETQ. The V end lost 4 bases, the J end lost 4 bases, and 12 bases lay between the germline ends. This CDR3 region has 14 residues. The CDR3 coding sequence is TGCGCCAGCAGCGGGGGGGGCAATTACAATGAGCAGTTCTTC. It specifies CASSGGGNYNEQFF.

V and J are TRBV2 and TRBJ2-6; TRBD2 matches 9 bases. With 5 bases clipped from V and 1 base from J, the junction kept 6 bases outside the gene matches. Germline values: CDR1 SNHLY, CDR2 FYNNEI. The CDR3 has 17 residues. The CDR3: CASSQGGGASGANVLTF. In DNA form, the CDR3 reads TGTGCCAGCAGTCAGGGCGGGGGGGCTTCTGGGGCCAACGTCCTGACTTTC.

The chain combines TRBV5-1 with TRBJ1-1, with 8 bases matching TRBD1. V shed 7 bases, J shed 4 bases, and the junction held 3 bases outside the gene matches. This CDR3 has 12 amino acids. Germline CDR1 is SGHRS and CDR2 is YFSETQ. CDR3 in amino acids: CASGQGGTEAFF. CDR3 nucleotides: TGCGCCAGCGGACAGGGTGGCACTGAAGCTTTCTTT. Drawing the rest from reference TRBV5-1 and TRBJ1-1, the complete variable domain is KAGVTQTPRYLIKTRGQQVTLSCSPISGHRSVSWYQQTPGQGLQFLFEYFSETQRNKGNFPGRFSGRQFSNSRSEMNVSTLELGDSALYLCASGQGGTEAFFGQGTRLTVV.

With regard to this clone: Relative to the germline gene, one junction end is altered; a read error may explain this. This CDR3 is also generated by other DNA sequences in the sample. This chain links TRBV4-3 with TRBJ1-6; a weak D match, TRBD1 (6 bases). This CDR3 is 15 amino acids long. The V gene's germline CDR1 is LGHNA and CDR2 YSLEER. CDR3: CASSQSGQGNSPLHF. The DNA of the CDR3 is TGCGCCAGCAGCCAGTCGGGGCAGGGGAATTCACCCCTCCACTTC.